These 14 T cell receptor beta chains share one sample of origin, sequenced in a study of identical twins. TCRdb redid the calling of the 5' RACE reads with MiXCR, one entry per CDR3 protein. The profile shows a few hundred thousand distinct CDR3 sequences, 13% to 15% of them singletons. These sequences were also reported in another study, on yellow fever vaccine responses in identical twins.

Input material: CD4+ T cells sorted from blood. The receptors derive from a young woman in good health.

V is TRBV27 and J is TRBJ2-3; D not resolved. Germline V CDR1 and CDR2: MNHEY, SMNVEV (reference sequence). Trimming left V 6 bases short and J 5 bases short, with 12 bases between. The CDR3 consists of 13 residues. CDR3 sequence reads: CASRGPWGDTQYF. CDR3 in DNA: TGTGCCAGCAGAGGCCCTTGGGGAGATACGCAGTATTTT.

At least ten counts were recorded for this clonotype. The genes are TRBV6-5 and TRBJ1-1; no clear D. With 0 bases removed from V and 0 bases from J, the gap between germline ends came to 8 bases. Germline CDR1 MNHEY, CDR2 SVGAGI. CDR3 length equals 15 residues. CDR3 nucleotide sequence: TGTGCCAGCAGTTACTCGCCTGGGATGAACACTGAAGCTTTCTTT. It is translated as CASSYSPGMNTEAFF.

The sample holds a few counts of this clonotype. This chain joins TRBV12-5 and TRBJ2-7; 13 bases agree with TRBD2. This CDR3 comprises 18 residues. In germline, CDR1 is LGHNT, CDR2 FRNRAP. With 2 bases clipped from V and 1 base from J, the junction kept 8 bases outside the gene matches. CDR3: CASGLRGLAGPGSYEQYF. The CDR3, as DNA: TGTGCTAGTGGTTTGCGGGGACTAGCGGGGCCCGGGTCCTACGAGCAGTACTTC.

This chain connects TRBV2 to TRBJ2-1, with D possibly matching TRBD1 (5 bases). Germline V gives CDR1 SNHLY, CDR2 FYNNEI. This CDR3 comprises 15 residues. The V gene lost 3 bases and the J gene lost 5 bases, with 14 bases spanning the gap. This CDR3 is CASSESRVTHNEQFF. CDR3 in DNA: TGTGCCAGCAGTGAGTCCAGGGTAACCCACAATGAGCAGTTCTTC.

The chain combines TRBV5-6 with TRBJ1-5, with unresolved D. CDR1 and CDR2 (germline): SGHDT, YYEEEE. This CDR3 spans 14 amino acids. The V and J ends lost 3 bases and 6 bases respectively, with 13 bases between them. CDR3 nucleotide sequence: TGTGCCAGCAGCTCAAGAGGGCCCAGTCAGCCCCAGCATTTT. Translation: CASSSRGPSQPQHF.

The chain carries TRBV28 and TRBJ2-2, with 7 nucleotides matching TRBD1. Losses at the gene ends were 5 bases for V and 2 bases for J; bases not matched to a gene: 5. Per the germline V gene, CDR1 is MDHEN and CDR2 is SYDVKM. This CDR3 has 15 residues. CDR3 protein: CASSPYRGNTGELFF. CDR3 nucleotide sequence: TGTGCCAGCAGTCCCTACAGGGGTAACACCGGGGAGCTGTTTTTT. The full variable domain, with the rest looked up from reference TRBV28 and TRBJ2-2, is DVKVTQSSRYLVKRTGEKVFLECVQDMDHENMFWYRQDPGLGLRLIYFSYDVKMKEKGDIPEGYSVSREKKERFSLILESASTNQTSMYLCASSPYRGNTGELFFGEGSRLTVL.

This clonotype has ten or more counts. Here the CDR3 reads CASSPGHPKETQYF. Here the CDR3 DNA reads TGTGCCAGCAGTCCGGGACACCCCAAAGAGACCCAGTACTTC. V usage is TRBV12-3 or TRBV12-4 and J usage is TRBJ2-5; the D gene is possibly TRBD1 (6 bases). V lost 5 bases, J lost 3 bases, and 13 bases lay in between. The CDR3 contains 14 residues.

The CDR3 DNA is TGCGCCAGCAGCTTGGGAGGGGATGGCACAGATACGCAGTATTTT. Protein sequence: CASSLGGDGTDTQYF. This chain links TRBV5-1 with TRBJ2-3; D could derive from TRBD1 or TRBD2 (5 bases each). There are 15 residues in the CDR3. The germline V gene encodes CDR1 SGHRS and CDR2 YFSETQ. The V gene lost 0 bases and the J gene lost 1 base, with 9 bases spanning the gap.

This clonotype was detected only a few times. This chain joins TRBV28 and TRBJ2-7; 7 nucleotides align to TRBD2. CDR3 length equals 18 residues. CDR1 MDHEN and CDR2 SYDVKM come from the germline V gene. Trimming at V came to 5 bases and at J to 0 bases, leaving 16 bases not matched to a gene. The CDR3 here is CASSARRDTSASSYEQYF. The CDR3 region has the DNA TGTGCCAGCAGTGCCCGTAGAGATACTAGCGCGAGCTCCTACGAGCAGTACTTC. Together with reference TRBV28 and TRBJ2-7, the CDR3 gives the full variable domain: DVKVTQSSRYLVKRTGEKVFLECVQDMDHENMFWYRQDPGLGLRLIYFSYDVKMKEKGDIPEGYSVSREKKERFSLILESASTNQTSMYLCASSARRDTSASSYEQYFGPGTRLTVT.

A few counts support this clonotype. The rearrangement joins TRBV20-1 to TRBJ2-7; D unresolved. CDR3 length: 13 amino acids. Trimming removed 3 bases at V and 6 bases at J, with 15 bases between. The germline CDR1 and CDR2 sequences are DFQATT and SNEGSKA (reference sequence). CDR3 sequence reads: CSASFRSGREQYF. Here the CDR3 DNA reads TGCAGTGCTAGTTTCCGTTCCGGGCGCGAGCAGTACTTC.

The chain links TRBV2 to TRBJ2-1, with D possibly matching TRBD2 (6 bases). V was clipped by 6 bases and J by 3 bases, with 21 bases between them. CDR3 length: 17 amino acids. Germline V CDR1 and CDR2: SNHLY, FYNNEI. CDR3 amino acids: CASRQKAGRGVYNEQFF. The CDR3 DNA follows: TGTGCCAGCAGACAGAAGGCGGGGCGGGGAGTCTACAATGAGCAGTTCTTC.

This clonotype was observed a few times. CDR3 nucleotides: TGTGCCAGCAGTCCCGGTGCAGTATTCGCAGATACGCAGTATTTT. This sequence encodes CASSPGAVFADTQYF. The chain combines TRBV3-1 with TRBJ2-3; D call uncertain. This CDR3 has 15 amino acids. The V gene lost 6 bases and the J gene lost 4 bases, with 17 bases spanning the gap. Germline loops: CDR1 LGHDT, CDR2 YNNKEL (reference sequence).

This clonotype was detected a few times. For the CDR3, the DNA is TGTGCCGTATCCGGGACAGGGGGTCATGAGCAGTTCTTC. It is translated as CAVSGTGGHEQFF. This chain connects TRBV5-4 to TRBJ2-1; 11 nucleotides agree with TRBD1. The CDR3 totals 13 residues. Looked up from germline, CDR1 is SGHNT and CDR2 is YYREEE (reference sequence). Trimming removed 10 bases from V and 8 bases from J; junction bases left unmatched: 8.

This clonotype appeared a few times. This chain uses TRBV2 with TRBJ2-2; 12 positions agree with TRBD2. With 4 bases clipped from V and 8 bases from J, the junction kept 5 bases outside the gene matches. This CDR3 is built from 15 residues. Germline V gives CDR1 SNHLY, CDR2 FYNNEI. CDR3 nucleotide sequence: TGTGCCAGCAGTGGGACTAGCGGGACAGAGGGGGAGCTGTTTTTT. Translated: CASSGTSGTEGELFF.